Listed here is a single T cell receptor beta chain. The data belong to a study of blood T cell repertoires in COVID-19. Study context: Material from acute and convalescent COVID-19 was sourced from the United States, Italy and Spain.

Trimming shortened V by 2 bases and J by 3 bases, and 3 bases separated the two germline ends. The CDR3 runs 12 residues. From germline, CDR1 is KGHDR and CDR2 SFDVKD. Some clones are missing from TCRdb's copy, which holds only in-frame ones; the method was immunoSEQ multiplex PCR. The profile covers 30,000 to 40,000 clones, with about 93% appearing a single time and less than 5.5% taken by the ten largest. V usage is TRBV24-1 and J usage is TRBJ2-5; D gene ambiguous. The TCR originated in a human donor in a cohort sampled during active COVID-19. The specimen sequenced was peripheral blood. DNA for the CDR3: TGTGCCACCAGTGATTCTAAAGAGACCCAGTACTTC. The encoded protein is CATSDSKETQYF.